This note documents a single T cell receptor beta chain sequence. In the original analysis: Amplification with reference gene primers provided the estimates of nucleated cell counts. TCRdb's copy holds only in-frame clones and misses some; the assay was immunoSEQ multiplex PCR. That table gives V, J and clone size, and the DNA gave D and trimming. The sample contains approximately 140,000 clones, about 86% of which appear only once. The sample belongs to a study of blood T cell repertoires in COVID-19. Study-level information: COVID-19 samples from acute and convalescent phases originated in the United States, Italy and Spain.

V shed 1 base and J 4 bases; nucleotides not matched to a gene: 2. This CDR3 is 14 amino acids long. Germline loops: CDR1 SGHAT, CDR2 FQNNGV. The sequence came from a woman aged 60-70 years with acute or convalescent COVID-19. Input material: peripheral blood. The rearrangement joins TRBV11-2 to TRBJ2-5, with TRBD2 matching over 8 bases. In DNA, the CDR3 is TGTGCCAGCAGCTTAGGCCGGGAGGGAGAGACCCAGTACTTC. This gives the protein CASSLGREGETQYF.